This TCR beta chain emerged from a study of cytomegalovirus exposure and HLA in healthy donors. For the study at large: HLA-typed donors were the source of 80 million to 90 million unique TCRs, which an early data release held. Study results and caveats: In vitro work confirmed that a few CMV-associated chains recognize CMV antigens.

A word on this clone: Its antigen is as yet unknown. Germline and junction disagree at one end, which may indicate a read error.

The PCR used 60 Vbeta and 13 Jbeta primers. Some clones are missing from TCRdb's copy, which holds only in-frame ones; the method was immunoSEQ multiplex PCR. The table lists 55,000 to 65,000 clones, around 83% of them singletons. The CDR3 length is 11 residues. The germline CDR1 and CDR2 sequences are SEHNR and FQNEAQ (reference sequence). The chain combines TRBV7-9 with TRBJ1-5, with 7 bases aligning to TRBD1. The sequenced material came from PBMCs. This sequence originates from a human donor in good health. CDR3 protein: CSSSSGQAQHF. CDR3 bases: TGTTCCAGCAGCTCCGGACAGGCCCAGCATTTT. Combining the CDR3 with reference TRBV7-9 and TRBJ1-5 gives the whole variable domain DTGVSQNPRHKITKRGQNVTFRCDPISEHNRLYWYRQTLGQGPEFLTYFQNEAQLEKSRLLSDRFSAERPKGSFSTLEIQRTEQGDSAMYLCSSSSGQAQHFGDGTRLSIL.